This TCR beta chain appears in the sequencing data of a study of blood T cell repertoires in COVID-19 (dated by TCRdb to 2020 to 2022). In the study overall: Samples from collaborators originated in the United States, Italy and Spain and spanned both the acute and convalescent phases of COVID-19. Subjects who had been exposed to COVID-19, were actively infected with it, or had recovered from it provided the deeply sampled blood TCRbeta repertoires that made up the dataset. The sample metadata nearly always contained a de-identified subject ID, COVID-19 status, age in years and sex. The prospective study material was composed of cDNA or gDNA derived from T cells, B-cell-depleted T cells, or PBMCs. The repertoires were released in a freely available public database meant as a resource for research on the immune response to SARS-CoV-2. The samples were drawn from the first 160 participants of the ongoing ImmuneRACE study and from some 1,300 subjects provided by 6 global collaborators. Where available, HLA class I and class II types were obtained from metadata supplied by the sample provider rather than from assay-based typing.

From the cysteine through the phenylalanine, the CDR3 covers 15 amino acids. Just CDR3 DNA is preserved here, 45 bases in frame from base 1. The germline V gene encodes CDR1 SGHRS and CDR2 YFSETQ. The V end loses 3 bases and the J end loses 3 bases, and a stretch of 14 bases separates them. This clone showed up just once. It has no known antigen specificity. The sample holds no much larger clone one base away, and base qualities are not on file. TCRbeta CDR3 regions were amplified from genomic DNA by means of the immunoSEQ Assay, a bias-controlled multiplex PCR. Concerning the study's data processing: The number of nucleated cells in each sample was estimated by amplification of reference gene primers within the assay. To quantify the absolute abundance of each unique TCRbeta CDR3 rearrangement, sequence reads were collapsed and filtered. For each sample, productive Simpson clonality was calculated as the square root of Simpson's diversity index across productive rearrangements. This is the immuneACCESS table as TCRdb keeps it, with only in-frame sequences that have V and J called. A part of the clones is gone; compared with another copy, unresolved V genes explain less than half, and the rest is unexplained. From that table come the V and J calls and clone size; the DNA was used to work out D and trimming. The table for this sample lists 150,000 to 200,000 clones; roughly 91% of them were counted only once. Jointly, the top ten make up roughly 2.1% of the sample.

The collaborating institutions used their own protocols to collect whole blood in K2EDTA tubes. For TCRbeta analysis, collaborator samples were shipped as frozen whole blood, as isolated PBMCs, or as DNA extracted from either sample type. On the study overall, not on this receptor specifically: Clinical and demographic metadata were provided uncurated, with the amount varying by source and participant.

The chain is assembled from TRBV5-1 and TRBJ2-3; no confident D gene assignment can be made. Sequencing used peripheral blood. This clonotype was sampled from a man between 18 and 35 years old with acute or convalescent COVID-19. The CDR3 reads as follows: CASSWVGYETDTQYF. The bases read TGCGCCAGCAGCTGGGTCGGGTACGAGACAGATACGCAGTATTTT.